This TCR beta chain was documented in a study of cytomegalovirus exposure and HLA in healthy donors. Study-wide points: The TCR clusters that emerged in the first cohort tended, a later analysis found, to co-occur in the 110 or so validation repertoires. The classifier reportedly diagnosed cytomegalovirus status with high sensitivity and specificity.

This clone appeared a few times. The antigen is undetermined. Clones were read by immunoSEQ multiplex PCR, and TCRdb kept only the in-frame ones, dropping some. The table records about 280,000 clones, approximately 87% of them present only once. The sequencing input was PBMCs. The receptor's source is a woman aged 18-30 years in good health and CMV-seronegative.

The CDR3: CSVGRRNTEAFF. CDR3 coding DNA: TGCAGCGTTGGTCGGAGGAACACTGAAGCTTTCTTT. The V and J genes are TRBV29-1 and TRBJ1-1; no clear D gene. CDR1 and CDR2 from the germline V gene are SQVTM and ANQGSEA. CDR3 length: 12 residues. Trimming stripped 4 bases from V and 1 base from J, with 7 bases between.